The rows below give T cell receptor beta chains drawn from one sample of a study of cytotoxic CD8 clonotypes in ibrutinib-treated CLL. The data were produced by immunoSEQ multiplex PCR, yet TCRdb's version contains in-frame clones alone and is incomplete. The table records around 300,000 clones, about 77% of them present only once. The sequences come from PBMCs, collected before ibrutinib treatment. Every receptor here comes from a human donor with chronic lymphocytic leukemia. The CDR3 runs from the conserved cysteine through the conserved F or W. D genes are given only for firm matches. Only some rows state a clone size, as once, few, many or a class for expanded clones.

J	size	D	V	DNA	CDR3
TRBJ1-1	.	TRBD1	TRBV30	TGTGCCTGGTCTTTCCGTTACAGGGGGTCTAACACTGAAGCTTTCTTT	CAWSFRYRGSNTEAFF
TRBJ2-5	.	TRBD2	TRBV5-5	TGTGCCAGCAGCCCAGGGACTAGCGGGGGGAATCAAGAGACCCAGTACTTC	CASSPGTSGGNQETQYF
TRBJ2-7	.	.	TRBV30	TGTGCCTGGAGTCTCGCCCACCGTCCGGCAGGGAACTACGAGCAGTACTTC	CAWSLAHRPAGNYEQYF
TRBJ2-5	.	.	TRBV28	TGTGCCAGCAGTTTATGGGAGGGGTCCTCGGAGACCCAGTACTTC	CASSLWEGSSETQYF
TRBJ2-2	.	TRBD1	TRBV7-9	TGTGCCAGCAATGACAGGGCGAACACCGGGGAGCTGTTTTTT	CASNDRANTGELFF
TRBJ2-5	.	TRBD1	TRBV25-1	TGTGCCAGCAGTTACCGGGACAGGCCCTTTCAGGAGACCCAGTACTTC	CASSYRDRPFQETQYF
TRBJ2-7	.	TRBD1	TRBV30	TGTGCCTGGAGCCGGACAGGTCCCTACGAGCAGTACTTC	CAWSRTGPYEQYF
TRBJ2-7	few	.	TRBV5-1	TGCGCCAGCAGCCTGGGACAATTCTACGAGCAGTACTTC	CASSLGQFYEQYF
TRBJ2-7	.	.	TRBV27	TGTGCCAGCAGTTACGCAGGGCCCTCCTACGAGCAGTACTTC	CASSYAGPSYEQYF
TRBJ2-7	.	TRBD1	TRBV18	TGTGCCAGCTCACCAGTCCAGGGGGTGGGGAACGAGCAGTACTTC	CASSPVQGVGNEQYF
TRBJ2-7	once	TRBD1	TRBV30	TGTGCCTGGAGTGTACACGAGACAGGGGGTTCCTACGAGCAGTACTTC	CAWSVHETGGSYEQYF
TRBJ2-1	.	.	TRBV6-1	TGTGCCAGCAGTGAAGTCTCGGCAGAATACAATGAGCAGTTCTTC	CASSEVSAEYNEQFF
TRBJ1-4	.	.	TRBV5-5	TGTGCCAGCAGCTTGGAGGTCAGAATTAATGAAAAACTGTTTTTT	CASSLEVRINEKLFF
TRBJ2-1	.	.	TRBV11-2	TGTGCCAGCAGCTTAGTTCACGGGGGTGAGCAGTTCTTC	CASSLVHGGEQFF
TRBJ2-1	.	TRBD1	TRBV5-8	TGTGCCAGCAGCTCGACAGGGCACGCGATCGAGTACAATGAGCAGTTCTTC	CASSSTGHAIEYNEQFF
TRBJ2-7	.	TRBD2	TRBV19	TGTGCCAGTAGTATAGATCGAGGACTAGCCGACGAGCAGTACTTC	CASSIDRGLADEQYF
TRBJ2-6	.	.	TRBV30	TGTGCCTGGAGTGTGGAGAAAGGTCCGACTGGGGCCAACGTCCTGACTTTC	CAWSVEKGPTGANVLTF
TRBJ2-7	.	TRBD2	TRBV5-1	TGCGCCAGCAGCTTACAGCGGGAGGTAAACGAGCAGTACTTC	CASSLQREVNEQYF
TRBJ1-1	few	.	TRBV5-1	TGCGCCAGCAGCTTGGGTCCGGTGACGCTGAACACTGAAGCTTTCTTT	CASSLGPVTLNTEAFF